Below are 25 T cell receptor beta chains sequenced from a single sample in a study of T cells in Graves' hyperthyroidism and ophthalmopathy. There were TCR beta CDR3 regions amplified from RNA transcripts. The HTBI primer set was used in a first-round RT-PCR of the TCR CDR3. MiXCR, applied by TCRdb to the multiplex PCR reads, yields one record per CDR3 protein. The sample lists some 530,000 distinct CDR3 sequences; around a fifth were seen once. Sequences were obtained from blood. The receptors originated from a woman aged 70-85 years with Graves' ophthalmopathy.

The rearrangement joins TRBV30 to TRBJ1-1; possibly TRBD1 for D (5 bases). V lost 5 bases, J lost 5 bases, and 18 bases lay in between. The CDR3 loop spans 14 amino acids. Germline assignment: CDR1 GTSNPN and CDR2 SVGIG (reference sequence). The CDR3 here is CAWGGLSEGTEAFF. Here the CDR3 DNA reads TGTGCCTGGGGAGGGCTATCCGAGGGGACTGAAGCTTTCTTT.

V gene TRBV3-1 combines with J gene TRBJ1-4; D is uncertain. This CDR3 is 15 amino acids long. The germline gives CDR1 LGHDT, CDR2 YNNKEL (reference sequence). V shed 4 bases and J shed 5 bases, with 14 bases lying between them. Here the CDR3 reads CASSPQSTSNEKLFF. CDR3 DNA: TGTGCCAGCAGCCCCCAGTCCACGTCGAATGAAAAACTGTTTTTT. The full variable domain, with the rest looked up from reference TRBV3-1 and TRBJ1-4, is DTAVSQTPKYLVTQMGNDKSIKCEQNLGHDTMYWYKQDSKKFLKIMFSYNNKELIINETVPNRFSPKSPDKAHLNLHINSLELGDSAVYFCASSPQSTSNEKLFFGSGTQLSVL.

This clonotype appeared a few times. The V call is TRBV11-2, the J call TRBJ1-4; possible D gene TRBD1, 5 bases. The CDR3 extends over 15 amino acids. Trimming removed 7 bases from V and 0 bases from J, with 12 bases in between. The germline V gene has CDR1 SGHAT and CDR2 FQNNGV. CDR3 loop: CASTRDVATNEKLFF. DNA for the CDR3: TGTGCCAGCACCCGGGACGTAGCAACTAATGAAAAACTGTTTTTT.

The gene calls are TRBV9 and TRBJ2-7; 12 bases map to TRBD1. The CDR3 is 15 residues long. Germline CDR1 SGDLS, CDR2 YYNGEE. Trimming took 5 bases from V and 7 from J; bases not matched to a gene: 10. The CDR3 sequence is CASSNPGQGAEEQYF. As DNA, the CDR3 is TGTGCCAGCAGTAACCCGGGACAGGGGGCGGAAGAGCAGTACTTC.

There are a few counts of this clonotype. One junction end disagrees with the germline gene, perhaps due to a read error. V and J are TRBV11-2 and TRBJ2-5; D is undetermined. The CDR3 loop spans 13 amino acids. From germline, CDR1 is SGHAT and CDR2 FQNNGV. The CDR3 protein is CASSQASGGTQYF. In DNA, the CDR3 is TGCGCCAGCAGCCAAGCCTCGGGTGGGACCCAGTACTTC.

V is TRBV5-8 and J is TRBJ2-2; TRBD1 might be the D (5 bases). The CDR3 is 16 residues long. The germline CDR1 and CDR2 sequences are SGHTS and YDEGEE. Trimming shortened V by 5 bases and J by 2 bases, and 16 bases separated the two germline ends. Written as DNA, the CDR3 is TGTGCCAGCAGTTCCGACAGCGATCGAAACACCGGGGAGCTGTTTTTT. Residues: CASSSDSDRNTGELFF.

This clonotype was seen many times. The V and J genes are TRBV28 and TRBJ1-2; D not certain. The CDR3 extends over 10 amino acids. The germline V and J ends were trimmed by 5 bases and 8 bases, with 6 bases remaining between them. Germline V gene data show CDR1 as MDHEN and CDR2 as SYDVKM. The CDR3 DNA sequence: TGTGCCAGCAGTCGAGGCGGCTACACCTTC. It codes for CASSRGGYTF.

This clonotype was seen at least ten times. This chain connects TRBV28 to TRBJ2-7; TRBD1 or TRBD2 may be the D gene (5 bases each). Germline CDR1 reads MDHEN; CDR2 reads SYDVKM. The CDR3 has 13 amino acids. Trimming stripped 7 bases from V and 2 bases from J, with 12 bases between. CDR3 nucleotides: TGTGCCAGCACCAGGGACCTCCCCTACGAGCAGTACTTC. This sequence encodes CASTRDLPYEQYF.

This chain joins TRBV20-1 and TRBJ2-7; maybe TRBD2 (6 bases). Germline assignment: CDR1 DFQATT and CDR2 SNEGSKA (reference sequence). The CDR3 is 13 residues long. V gave up 4 bases and J gave up 2 bases, with 12 bases separating them. The CDR3 here is CSAIWRGTYEQYF. The DNA for the CDR3 is TGCAGTGCTATATGGCGGGGTACCTACGAGCAGTACTTC.

A few counts support this clonotype. The chain recombines TRBV10-3 with TRBJ2-1; a weak D match, TRBD2 (5 bases). The germline CDR1 and CDR2 sequences are ENHRY and SYGVKD. V gave up 0 bases and J gave up 6 bases, with 9 bases separating them. This CDR3 contains 14 residues. CDR3 DNA: TGTGCCATCAGTGAGTCGAGGGCGGGCAATGAGCAGTTCTTC. Protein sequence: CAISESRAGNEQFF.

Many counts were recorded for this clonotype. The rearrangement joins TRBV30 to TRBJ1-1; tentative D call: TRBD1 (6 bases). V lost 4 bases, J lost 5 bases, and 11 bases lay in between. The CDR3 sequence is 12 residues long. Per germline, CDR1 GTSNPN and CDR2 SVGIG (reference sequence). The CDR3 nucleotides are TGTGCCTGGACAACAGGGCGAACTGAAGCTTTCTTT. It is translated as CAWTTGRTEAFF.

As concerns this clonotype: One base away lies a much larger clone, so this may be a sequencing read error. The J gene is TRBJ2-1, the V gene TRBV15, with D possibly called TRBD1 or TRBD2 (6 bases each). CDR1 and CDR2 from the germline V gene are LNHNV and YYDKDF (reference sequence). There are 17 residues in the CDR3. The CDR3 DNA sequence: TGTGCCATCAGCAGAGATACTGGTGGGGGGCCTTACAATGAGCAGTTCTTC. Its protein product is CAISRDTGGGPYNEQFF. Full variable domain (remainder filled in from reference TRBV15 and TRBJ2-1): DAMVIQNPRYQVTQFGKPVTLSCSQTLNHNVMYWYQQKSSQAPKLLFHYYDKDFNNEADTPDNFQSRRPNTSFCFLDIRSPGLGDTAMYLCAISRDTGGGPYNEQFFGPGTRLTVL.

The chain couples TRBV5-1 to TRBJ2-5; TRBD1 aligns across 10 bases. The V segment lost 4 bases and the J segment 3 bases; nucleotides outside the gene matches: 3. This CDR3 region has 14 residues. In germline, CDR1 is SGHRS, CDR2 YFSETQ. The CDR3 spells CASSVGTGEETQYF. The CDR3 bases are TGCGCCAGCAGCGTCGGGACAGGGGAAGAGACCCAGTACTTC.

CDR3 bases: TGTGCCAGCAGCTTAAGCCGCGCTGGGGCCAACGTCCTGACTTTC. Amino acid sequence: CASSLSRAGANVLTF. This rearrangement joins TRBV7-3 to TRBJ2-6; D remains unclear. The CDR3 spans 15 residues. CDR1 and CDR2 (germline): SGHTA, FQGTGA. V shed 1 base and J shed 2 bases, with 6 bases lying between them.

The rearrangement uses TRBV10-3 and TRBJ2-7; possibly TRBD2 for D (6 bases). The germline CDR1 and CDR2 sequences are ENHRY and SYGVKD. V was shortened by 4 bases and J by 1 base, with 11 bases between the two germline ends. The length of the CDR3 is 14 residues. The CDR3 DNA reads TGTGCCATCAGTGGAGAGACTAGTTCCTACGAGCAGTACTTC. Its protein product is CAISGETSSYEQYF.

The table lists this clonotype with many counts. The J gene is TRBJ2-3, the V gene TRBV6-6; 9 bases match TRBD1. In germline, CDR1 is MNHNY, CDR2 SVGAGI (reference sequence). The CDR3 length is 19 residues. The ends lost 0 bases at V and 0 bases at J; junction bases unmatched: 10. The CDR3 reads CASSYSMTLTGGSTDTQYF. DNA of the CDR3: TGTGCCAGCAGTTACTCGATGACCCTGACAGGGGGAAGCACAGATACGCAGTATTTT.

CDR3: CASTRDIQGAPLHF. The CDR3 nucleotides read TGTGCCAGCACCCGGGACATACAAGGGGCACCCCTCCACTTT. This rearrangement joins TRBV25-1 to TRBJ1-6, with a tentative D call TRBD1 (6 bases). Germline CDR1 and CDR2: MGHDK and SYGVNS. The CDR3 has 14 residues. With 7 bases removed from V and 11 bases from J, the gap between germline ends came to 18 bases.

Only a few counts were recorded for this clonotype. V usage is TRBV24-1 and J usage is TRBJ2-2; possible D gene TRBD2, 6 bases. The CDR3 totals 19 residues. Germline-derived CDR1 and CDR2 are KGHDR and SFDVKD. V gave up 2 bases and J gave up 5 bases, with 23 bases separating them. As DNA, the CDR3 is TGTGCCACCAGTGATTCGGGCGATTCCTCTAGCGTGTGGACCGGGGAGCTGTTTTTT. It yields the protein CATSDSGDSSSVWTGELFF.

This clonotype was counted at least ten times. The gene calls are TRBV3-1 and TRBJ1-2; no firm D call. The germline CDR1 and CDR2 sequences are LGHDT and YNNKEL (reference sequence). The ends were cut back, 4 bases at V and 14 bases at J, with 17 bases in the middle. CDR3 length equals 12 residues. In nucleotides, the CDR3 is TGTGCCAGCAGCCCACAGATGGGAGCTAAGACCTTC. As protein: CASSPQMGAKTF.

The table lists this clonotype with many counts. This chain links TRBV2 with TRBJ1-1, with D uncertain. The V end was cut by 3 bases, the J end by 5 bases, with 7 bases between. Germline V lookup: CDR1 SNHLY, CDR2 FYNNEI. CDR3 length equals 12 residues. CDR3 in DNA: TGTGCCAGCAGTGAGTACGTAACTGAAGCTTTCTTT. This encodes CASSEYVTEAFF.

This clonotype was observed many times. The chain links TRBV3-1 to TRBJ2-7; D is uncertain. The CDR3 sequence is 12 residues long. Germline lookup yields CDR1 LGHDT and CDR2 YNNKEL (reference sequence). With 11 bases removed from V and 2 bases from J, the gap between germline ends came to 13 bases. CDR3 nucleotide sequence: TGTGCCTCCGTTGGTAGTACCTACGAGCAGTACTTC. Translating gives CASVGSTYEQYF.

This clonotype turned up a few times. This chain uses TRBV29-1 with TRBJ2-1; 10 nucleotides align to TRBD1. The CDR3 consists of 16 residues. V trimming: 6 bases; J trimming: 0 bases; junction bases outside the gene matches: 8. Germline V gene lookup returns CDR1 SQVTM and CDR2 ANQGSEA. CDR3 nucleotides: TGCAGCGTCCGGGACAGGGGCATGAGCTCCTACAATGAGCAGTTCTTC. Protein sequence: CSVRDRGMSSYNEQFF.

The rearrangement joins TRBV6-1 to TRBJ2-7; D may be TRBD1 (5 bases). This CDR3 comprises 14 residues. The germline gives CDR1 MNHNS, CDR2 SASEGT. Trimming took 8 bases from V and 0 from J, leaving 14 bases between them. The DNA of the CDR3 is TGTGCCAGCGGCCGGACAACCTACTCCTACGAGCAGTACTTC. It encodes CASGRTTYSYEQYF.

This clonotype has just a few counts. A read error may account for a junction end that differs from germline. The chain couples TRBV7-8 to TRBJ2-1; TRBD2 aligns across 7 bases. Germline V gives CDR1 SGHVS, CDR2 FQNEAQ. The CDR3 consists of 16 residues. The CDR3 spells CASSQDSGLGSDEQFF. The CDR3 DNA follows: TGCGCCAGCAGTCAAGATTCCGGACTAGGGAGCGATGAGCAGTTCTTC.

J is TRBJ1-3 and V is TRBV7-8; TRBD1 might be the D (6 bases). Germline CDR1 SGHVS, CDR2 FQNEAQ. The germline V and J ends were trimmed by 7 bases and 7 bases, with 20 bases remaining between them. The CDR3 is 15 amino acids. CDR3 sequence: CASMGGAGPLNTIYF. The DNA of the CDR3 is TGTGCCAGCATGGGGGGCGCCGGTCCGTTGAACACCATATATTTT.